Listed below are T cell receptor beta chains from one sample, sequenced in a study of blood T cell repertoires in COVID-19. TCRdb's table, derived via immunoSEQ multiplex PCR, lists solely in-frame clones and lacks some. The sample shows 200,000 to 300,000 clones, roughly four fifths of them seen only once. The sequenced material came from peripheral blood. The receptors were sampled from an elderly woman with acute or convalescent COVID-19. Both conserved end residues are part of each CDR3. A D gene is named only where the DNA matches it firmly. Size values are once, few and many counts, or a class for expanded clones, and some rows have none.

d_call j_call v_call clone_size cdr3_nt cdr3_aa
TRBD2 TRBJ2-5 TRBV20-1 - TGCAGTGCTAGTCCCGGGGTAGCGGGGGGTAACCAAGAGACCCAGTACTTC CSASPGVAGGNQETQYF
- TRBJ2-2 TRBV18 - TGTGCCAGCTCACCAAAGGGAACAGGGCACACCGGGGAGCTGTTTTTT CASSPKGTGHTGELFF
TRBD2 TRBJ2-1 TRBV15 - TGTGCCACCAGCAGAGACCCAGCTAGCGGGCTTCCTTCCTACAATGAGCAGTTCTTC CATSRDPASGLPSYNEQFF
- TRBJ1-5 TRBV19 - TGTGCCAGTAGTAACCAAGACAGGAGGTATCAGCCCCAGCATTTT CASSNQDRRYQPQHF
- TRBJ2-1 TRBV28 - TGTGCCAGCAACCGACCCCAGGGCCCCACGTTTCAGTTCTTC CASNRPQGPTFQFF
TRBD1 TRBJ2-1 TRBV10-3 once TGTGCCAACAAACCCGGGACAGGGGGTGCCAATGAGCAGTTCTTC CANKPGTGGANEQFF
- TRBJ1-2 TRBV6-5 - TGTGCCAGCAGACCACCGGGACAACCCAACTATGGCTACACCTTC CASRPPGQPNYGYTF
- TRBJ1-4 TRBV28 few TGTGCCAGCAGTCCCCGGGTCGAAAAACTGTTTTTT CASSPRVEKLFF
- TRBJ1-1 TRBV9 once TGTGCCAGCAGCGCAGCGGGAGGAACTGAAGCTTTCTTT CASSAAGGTEAFF
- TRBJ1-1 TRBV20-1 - TGCAGTGCTACCAAGAACACTGAAGCTTTCTTT CSATKNTEAFF
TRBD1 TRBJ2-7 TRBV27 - TGTGCCAGCAGTCCGGACAGGGGGCGGAACGAGCAGTACTTC CASSPDRGRNEQYF
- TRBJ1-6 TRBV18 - TGTGCCAGCTCACGACTAGACTCACCCCTCCACTTT CASSRLDSPLHF
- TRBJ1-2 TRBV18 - TGTGCCAGCTCCCCCCAACAAGGCTACACCTTC CASSPQQGYTF
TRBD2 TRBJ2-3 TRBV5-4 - TGTGCCAGCAGCGCCCCGAGGGAGCGGGGGACAGATACGCAGTATTTT CASSAPRERGTDTQYF
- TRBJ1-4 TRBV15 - TGTGCCACCAGCACACCTCTGCGGCAAGTCGGAAAACTGTTTTTT CATSTPLRQVGKLFF
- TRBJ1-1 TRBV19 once TGTGCCAGTAGTATGGGAGCTAGCACCACTGAAGCTTTCTTT CASSMGASTTEAFF
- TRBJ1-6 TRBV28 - TGTGCCAGCAGTCCTGCGTGGGGCCGGAACAATTCACCCCTCCACTTT CASSPAWGRNNSPLHF
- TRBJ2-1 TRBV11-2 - TGTGCCAGCAGCCCAAGGACGGGGTTCTACAATGAGCAGTTCTTC CASSPRTGFYNEQFF
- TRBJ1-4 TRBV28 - TGTGCCAGCAGGGACAGCGTTAATGAAAAACTGTTTTTT CASRDSVNEKLFF
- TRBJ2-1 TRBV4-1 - TGCGCCAGCAGCCCAGAGGGCCTAGCATCCCAGTTCTTC CASSPEGLASQFF
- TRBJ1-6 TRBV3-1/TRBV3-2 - TGTGCCAGCAGCAACAGGGATTCACCCCTCCACTTT CASSNRDSPLHF
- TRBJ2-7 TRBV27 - TGTGCCAGCAGACACCCCGGGGTCTACGAGCAGTACTTC CASRHPGVYEQYF
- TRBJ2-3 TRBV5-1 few TGCGCCAGCAGCACAACAAGCACAGATACGCAGTATTTT CASSTTSTDTQYF
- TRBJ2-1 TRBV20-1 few TGCAGTGCTAGTGGGCACAATGAGCAGTTCTTC CSASGHNEQFF
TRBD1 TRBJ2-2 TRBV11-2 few TGTGCCACCGGGACAGGGGTCACCGGGGAGCTGTTTTTT CATGTGVTGELFF
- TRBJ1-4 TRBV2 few TGTGCCAGCAGGTTGCAGGGAGGGAGGGTTAATGAAAAACTGTTTTTT CASRLQGGRVNEKLFF
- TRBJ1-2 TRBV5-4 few TGTGCCAGCAGCTTGACCAGGACAAACTATGGCTACACCTTC CASSLTRTNYGYTF
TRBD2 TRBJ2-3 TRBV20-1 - TGCAGTGCTCAGACTAGCGGGGGAGAATATTTT CSAQTSGGEYF
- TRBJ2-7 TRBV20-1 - TGCAGTGCTAGTGGCAGGGTTGATGAGCAGTACTTC CSASGRVDEQYF
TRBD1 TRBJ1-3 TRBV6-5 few TGTGCCAGCAGACAGGGACAGAGCTCTGGAAACACCATATATTTT CASRQGQSSGNTIYF
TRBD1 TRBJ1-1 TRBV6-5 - TGTGCCAGCAGACGACAGGGGGAAACTGAAGCTTTCTTT CASRRQGETEAFF
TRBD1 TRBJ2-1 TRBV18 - TGTGCCAGCTCACCTTTGGGACAGGGGCCATACAATGAGCAGTTCTTC CASSPLGQGPYNEQFF
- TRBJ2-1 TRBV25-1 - TGTGCCAGCAGGGGGGGTAACTCCTACAATGAGCAGTTCTTC CASRGGNSYNEQFF
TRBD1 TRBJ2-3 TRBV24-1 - TGTGCCACCAGTGATGAGACAGGGGGCCGTGTCACAGATACGCAGTATTTT CATSDETGGRVTDTQYF
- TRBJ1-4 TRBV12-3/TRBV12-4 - TGTGCCAGCAGCTCGGGGGGAGAAAAACTGTTTTTT CASSSGGEKLFF
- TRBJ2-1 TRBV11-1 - TGTGCCAGCAGCCCAAATCGGGACTTCTATGAGCAGTTCTTC CASSPNRDFYEQFF
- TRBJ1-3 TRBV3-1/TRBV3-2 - TGTGCCAGCAGCCAAGTGCAGGGGTACAGCTCTGGAAACACCATATATTTT CASSQVQGYSSGNTIYF
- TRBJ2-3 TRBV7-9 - TGTGCCAGCAGCTTAGATGCGGGGTCAGATACGCAGTATTTT CASSLDAGSDTQYF
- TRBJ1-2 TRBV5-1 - TGCGCCAGCAGCTTGGTACCAGGGCCCTATGGCTACACCTTC CASSLVPGPYGYTF
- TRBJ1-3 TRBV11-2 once TGTGCCAGCAGCTTAGAGTGGAGGGCGGGCTCTGGAAACACCATATATTTT CASSLEWRAGSGNTIYF
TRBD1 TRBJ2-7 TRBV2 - TGTGCCAGCAGTGAAGAGGCAGGGGGTCCCTACGAGCAGTACTTC CASSEEAGGPYEQYF
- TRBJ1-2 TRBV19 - TGTGCCAGTAGTGCCCGGGACTCATGGGGCGGCTACACCTTC CASSARDSWGGYTF
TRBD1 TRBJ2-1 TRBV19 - TGTGCCAGTAGTACCCTGGACAGGGCGATTTACAATGAGCAGTTCTTC CASSTLDRAIYNEQFF
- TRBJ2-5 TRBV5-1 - TGCGCCAGCAGCTGGGCCCCCAGGGGAAAGGGAGAGACCCAGTACTTC CASSWAPRGKGETQYF
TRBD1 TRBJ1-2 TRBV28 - TGTGCCAGCAGCCCCCCTAGGGGGCCCCTTACCTTC CASSPPRGPLTF